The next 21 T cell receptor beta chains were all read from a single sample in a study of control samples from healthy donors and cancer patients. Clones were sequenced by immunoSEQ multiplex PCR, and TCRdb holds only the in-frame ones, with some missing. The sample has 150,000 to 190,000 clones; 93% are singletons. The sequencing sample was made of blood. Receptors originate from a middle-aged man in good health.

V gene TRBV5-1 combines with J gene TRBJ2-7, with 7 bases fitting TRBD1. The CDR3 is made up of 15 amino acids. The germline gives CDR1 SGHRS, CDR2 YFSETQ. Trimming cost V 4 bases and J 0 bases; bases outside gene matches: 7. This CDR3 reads CASSQDRLSSYEQYF. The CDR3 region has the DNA TGCGCCAGCAGCCAGGACAGGCTTAGCTCCTACGAGCAGTACTTC.

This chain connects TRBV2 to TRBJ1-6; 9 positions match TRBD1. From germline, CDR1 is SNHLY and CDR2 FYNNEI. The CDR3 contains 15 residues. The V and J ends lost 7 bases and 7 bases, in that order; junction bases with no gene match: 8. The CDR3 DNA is TGTGCCAGCAACGGACAGGGGTTGGGAAATTCACCCCTCCACTTT. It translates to CASNGQGLGNSPLHF.

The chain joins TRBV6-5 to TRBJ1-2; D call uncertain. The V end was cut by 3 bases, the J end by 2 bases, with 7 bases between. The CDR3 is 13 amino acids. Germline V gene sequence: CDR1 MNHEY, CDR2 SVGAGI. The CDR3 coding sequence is TGTGCCAGCAGTTATTTCACAAACTATGGCTACACCTTC. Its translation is CASSYFTNYGYTF.

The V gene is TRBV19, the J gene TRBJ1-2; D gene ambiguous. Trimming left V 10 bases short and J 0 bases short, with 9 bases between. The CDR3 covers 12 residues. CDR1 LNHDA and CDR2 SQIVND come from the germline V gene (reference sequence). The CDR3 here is CATHLANYGYTF. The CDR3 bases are TGTGCCACCCACCTAGCTAACTATGGCTACACCTTC.

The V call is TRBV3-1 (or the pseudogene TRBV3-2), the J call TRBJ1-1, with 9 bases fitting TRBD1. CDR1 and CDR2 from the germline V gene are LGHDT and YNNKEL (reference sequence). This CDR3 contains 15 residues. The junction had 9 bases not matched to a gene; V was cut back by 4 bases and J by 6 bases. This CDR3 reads CASSPRQGGNAEAFF. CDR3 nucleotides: TGTGCCAGCAGCCCCAGACAGGGGGGTAATGCTGAAGCTTTCTTT.

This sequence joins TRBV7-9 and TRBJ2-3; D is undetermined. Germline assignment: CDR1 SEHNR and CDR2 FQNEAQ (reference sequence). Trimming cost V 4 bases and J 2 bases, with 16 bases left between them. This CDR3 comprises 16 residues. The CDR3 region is CASSSQAIYTTDTQYF. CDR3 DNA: TGTGCCAGCAGCTCGCAAGCCATATACACCACAGATACGCAGTATTTT.

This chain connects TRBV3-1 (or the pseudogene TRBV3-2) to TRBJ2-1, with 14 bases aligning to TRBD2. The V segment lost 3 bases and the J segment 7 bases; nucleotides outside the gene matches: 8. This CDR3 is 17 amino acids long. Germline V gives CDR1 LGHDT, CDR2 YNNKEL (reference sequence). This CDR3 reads CASSHIAGTSGRNEQFF. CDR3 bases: TGTGCCAGCAGCCATATCGCCGGGACTAGCGGGAGAAATGAGCAGTTCTTC.

The CDR3 nucleotides read TGTGCCTGGAGTGGGGCACAGTTAGTAGGTCAGCCCCAGCATTTT. Translating gives CAWSGAQLVGQPQHF. The chain recombines TRBV30 with TRBJ1-5; D gene ambiguous. Germline V CDR1 and CDR2: GTSNPN, SVGIG (reference sequence). The V and J ends lost 1 base and 6 bases respectively, with 16 bases between them. This CDR3 has 15 amino acids.

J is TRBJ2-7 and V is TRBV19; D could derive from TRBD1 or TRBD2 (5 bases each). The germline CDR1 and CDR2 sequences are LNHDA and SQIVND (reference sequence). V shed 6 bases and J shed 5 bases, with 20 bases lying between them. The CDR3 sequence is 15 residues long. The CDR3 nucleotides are TGTGCCAGTAGACGTAGCCAGGGAGTCTACAACGAGCAGTACTTC. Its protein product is CASRRSQGVYNEQYF.

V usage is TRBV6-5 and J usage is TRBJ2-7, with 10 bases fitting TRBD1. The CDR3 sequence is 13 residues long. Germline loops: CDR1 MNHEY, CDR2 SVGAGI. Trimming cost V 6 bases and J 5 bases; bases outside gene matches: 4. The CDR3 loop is CASRDRGRDEQYF. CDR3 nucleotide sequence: TGTGCCAGCAGAGACAGGGGGCGCGACGAGCAGTACTTC.

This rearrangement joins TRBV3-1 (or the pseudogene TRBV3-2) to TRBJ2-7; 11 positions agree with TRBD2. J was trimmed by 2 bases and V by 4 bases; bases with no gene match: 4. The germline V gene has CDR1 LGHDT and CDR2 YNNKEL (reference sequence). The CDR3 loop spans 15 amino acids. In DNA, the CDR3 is TGTGCCAGCAGCCCCTTAGCGGGAGGGCCCTACGAGCAGTACTTC. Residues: CASSPLAGGPYEQYF.

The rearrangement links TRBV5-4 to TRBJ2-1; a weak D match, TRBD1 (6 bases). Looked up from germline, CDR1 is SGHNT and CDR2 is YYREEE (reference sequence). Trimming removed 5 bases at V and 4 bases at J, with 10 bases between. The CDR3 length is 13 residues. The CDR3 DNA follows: TGTGCCAGCAGTCGGGACAAGTACAATGAGCAGTTCTTC. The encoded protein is CASSRDKYNEQFF.

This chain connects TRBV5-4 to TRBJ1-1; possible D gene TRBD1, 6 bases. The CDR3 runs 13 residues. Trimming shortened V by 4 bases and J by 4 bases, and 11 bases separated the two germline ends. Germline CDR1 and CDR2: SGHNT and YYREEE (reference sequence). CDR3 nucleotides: TGTGCCAGCAGCCTGTCAGGGGCCACTGAAGCTTTCTTT. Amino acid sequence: CASSLSGATEAFF. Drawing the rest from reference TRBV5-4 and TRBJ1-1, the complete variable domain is ETGVTQSPTHLIKTRGQQVTLRCSSQSGHNTVSWYQQALGQGPQFIFQYYREEENGRGNFPPRFSGLQFPNYSSELNVNALELDDSALYLCASSLSGATEAFFGQGTRLTVV.

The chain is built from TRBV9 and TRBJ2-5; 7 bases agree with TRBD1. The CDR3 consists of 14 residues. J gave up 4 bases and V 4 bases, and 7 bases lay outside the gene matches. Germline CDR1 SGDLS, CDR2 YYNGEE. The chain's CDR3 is CASSKTGAGETQYF. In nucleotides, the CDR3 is TGTGCCAGCAGCAAAACAGGGGCCGGAGAGACCCAGTACTTC. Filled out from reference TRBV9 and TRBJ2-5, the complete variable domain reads DSGVTQTPKHLITATGQRVTLRCSPRSGDLSVYWYQQSLDQGLQFLIQYYNGEERAKGNILERFSAQQFPDLHSELNLSSLELGDSALYFCASSKTGAGETQYFGPGTRLLVL.

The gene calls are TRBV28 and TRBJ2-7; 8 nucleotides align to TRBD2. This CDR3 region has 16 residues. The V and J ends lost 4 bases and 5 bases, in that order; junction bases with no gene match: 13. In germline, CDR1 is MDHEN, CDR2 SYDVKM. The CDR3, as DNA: TGTGCCAGCAGTTCCTCCCTTAGCGGGAAGCTCAACGAGCAGTACTTC. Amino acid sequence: CASSSSLSGKLNEQYF.

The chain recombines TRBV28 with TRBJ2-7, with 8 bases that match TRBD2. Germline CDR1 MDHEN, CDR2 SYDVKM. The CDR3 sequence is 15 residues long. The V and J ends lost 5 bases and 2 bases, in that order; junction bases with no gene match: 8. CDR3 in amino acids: CASSVPGLGPYEQYF. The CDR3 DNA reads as TGTGCCAGCAGTGTACCGGGACTAGGACCCTACGAGCAGTACTTC.

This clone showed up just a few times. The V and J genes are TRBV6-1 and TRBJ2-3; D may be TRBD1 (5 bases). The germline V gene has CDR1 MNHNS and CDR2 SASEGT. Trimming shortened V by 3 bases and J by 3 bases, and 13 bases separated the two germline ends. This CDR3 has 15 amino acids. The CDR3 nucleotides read TGTGCCAGCAGTGACGACAGTGTAGTGACAGATACGCAGTATTTT. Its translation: CASSDDSVVTDTQYF.

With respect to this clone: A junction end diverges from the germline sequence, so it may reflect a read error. CDR3 sequence (DNA): TGTGCCAGCAGTTACACCGACAGGGACTACGGCTACACCTTC. Amino acid sequence: CASSYTDRDYGYTF. The chain has TRBV6-5 and TRBJ1-2; 7 bases fit TRBD1. This CDR3 is 14 amino acids long. The germline V gene encodes CDR1 MNHEY and CDR2 SVGAGI.

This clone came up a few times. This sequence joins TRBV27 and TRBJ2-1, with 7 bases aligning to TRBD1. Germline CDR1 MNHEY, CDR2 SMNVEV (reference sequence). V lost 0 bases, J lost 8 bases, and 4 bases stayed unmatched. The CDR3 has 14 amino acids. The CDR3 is CASSLSYRGHEQFF. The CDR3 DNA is TGTGCCAGCAGTTTATCTTACAGGGGCCATGAGCAGTTCTTC.

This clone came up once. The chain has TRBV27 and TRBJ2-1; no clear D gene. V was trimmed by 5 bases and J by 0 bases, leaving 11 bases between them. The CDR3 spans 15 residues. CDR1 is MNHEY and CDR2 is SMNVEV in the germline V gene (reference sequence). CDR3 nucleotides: TGTGCCAGCAGTCCCACACCGATCTCCTACAATGAGCAGTTCTTC. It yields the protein CASSPTPISYNEQFF.

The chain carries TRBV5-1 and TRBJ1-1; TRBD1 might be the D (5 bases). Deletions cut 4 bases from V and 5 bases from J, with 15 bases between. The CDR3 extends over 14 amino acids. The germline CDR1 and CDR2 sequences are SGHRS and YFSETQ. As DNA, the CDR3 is TGCGCCAGCAGCAGGGACTTGGGGAGTACTGAAGCTTTCTTT. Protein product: CASSRDLGSTEAFF.